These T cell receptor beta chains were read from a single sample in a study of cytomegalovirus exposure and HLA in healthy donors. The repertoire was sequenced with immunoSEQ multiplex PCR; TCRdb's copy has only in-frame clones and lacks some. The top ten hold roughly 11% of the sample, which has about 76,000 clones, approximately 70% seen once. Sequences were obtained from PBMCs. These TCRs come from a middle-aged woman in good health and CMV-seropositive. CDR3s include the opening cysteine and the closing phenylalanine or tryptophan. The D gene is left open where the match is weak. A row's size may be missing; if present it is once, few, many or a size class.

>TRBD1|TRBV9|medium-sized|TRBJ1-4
CASSSGTGSEKLFF
TGTGCCAGCAGCTCCGGGACAGGGTCCGAAAAACTGTTTTTT
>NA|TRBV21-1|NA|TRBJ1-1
CASSTVLGYDMNTEAFF
TGTGCCAGCAGCACGGTTCTGGGCTACGACATGAACACTGAAGCTTTCTTT
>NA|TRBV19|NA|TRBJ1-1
CASSIDIMNTEAFF
TGTGCCAGTAGTATCGACATCATGAACACTGAAGCTTTCTTT
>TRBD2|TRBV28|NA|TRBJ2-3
CASSDAGGPDTQYF
TGTGCCAGCAGTGACGCGGGGGGCCCAGATACGCAGTATTTT
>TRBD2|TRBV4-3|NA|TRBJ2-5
CASSQDSGLAEGGTQYF
TGCGCCAGCAGCCAAGATTCCGGACTAGCGGAGGGAGGGACCCAGTACTTC
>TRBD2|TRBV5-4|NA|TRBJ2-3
CASSFGSGSPRPDTQYF
TGTGCCAGCAGCTTTGGTAGCGGGAGTCCCCGCCCAGATACGCAGTATTTT
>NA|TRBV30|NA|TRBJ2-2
CAWRLGPGELFF
TGTGCCTGGAGGCTTGGCCCCGGGGAGCTGTTTTTT
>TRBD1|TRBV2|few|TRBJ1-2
CASSFGQGNYGYTF
TGTGCCAGCAGCTTTGGACAGGGTAACTATGGCTACACCTTC
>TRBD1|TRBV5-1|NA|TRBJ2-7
CASSSGQGIHGEQYF
TGCGCCAGCAGCAGTGGACAGGGGATACACGGGGAGCAGTACTTC
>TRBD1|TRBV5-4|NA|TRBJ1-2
CASSLQGGQDTF
TGTGCCAGCAGCCTACAGGGGGGACAGGACACCTTC
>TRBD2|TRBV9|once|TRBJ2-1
CASSALAGGDEQFF
TGTGCCAGCAGCGCTCTAGCGGGGGGCGATGAGCAGTTCTTC
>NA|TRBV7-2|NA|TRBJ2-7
CASSFDSSLSYEQYF
TGTGCCAGCAGCTTTGACAGCTCGCTTTCCTACGAGCAGTACTTC
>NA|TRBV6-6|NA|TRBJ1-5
CASRSGEQPQHF
TGTGCCAGCAGGAGCGGGGAACAGCCCCAGCATTTT
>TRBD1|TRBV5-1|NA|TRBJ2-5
CASSYGQVQETQYF
TGCGCCAGCAGCTACGGACAGGTCCAAGAGACCCAGTACTTC
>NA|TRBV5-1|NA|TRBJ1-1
CASSLQGYTEAFF
TGCGCCAGCAGCTTACAGGGTTACACTGAAGCTTTCTTT
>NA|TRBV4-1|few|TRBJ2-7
CASSQLPDRGSYEQYF
TGCGCCAGCAGCCAACTCCCGGACAGAGGCTCCTACGAGCAGTACTTC
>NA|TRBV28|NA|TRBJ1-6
CASSPFTWESSYNSPLHF
TGTGCCAGCAGCCCCTTCACTTGGGAGAGCTCCTATAATTCACCCCTCCACTTT
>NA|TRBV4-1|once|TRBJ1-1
CASSQVTRNTEAFF
TGCGCCAGCAGCCAAGTGACAAGGAACACTGAAGCTTTCTTT
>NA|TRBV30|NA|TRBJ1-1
CAWRKTVNTEAFF
TGTGCCTGGAGAAAAACAGTGAACACTGAAGCTTTCTTT
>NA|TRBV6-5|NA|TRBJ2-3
CASSRDTDTQYF
TGTGCCAGCAGTCGAGACACAGATACGCAGTATTTT
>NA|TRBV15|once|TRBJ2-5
CATSRRQQETQYF
TGTGCCACCAGCAGGAGGCAGCAAGAGACCCAGTACTTC
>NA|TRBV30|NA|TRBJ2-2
CAWSHRRGNTGELFF
TGTGCCTGGAGCCACCGACGGGGGAACACCGGGGAGCTGTTTTTT
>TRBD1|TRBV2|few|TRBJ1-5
CASRGTGGQPQHF
TGTGCCAGCAGAGGGACAGGGGGACAGCCCCAGCATTTT
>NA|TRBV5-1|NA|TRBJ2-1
CASSLAVAGYNEQFF
TGCGCCAGCAGCTTGGCCGTCGCAGGGTACAATGAGCAGTTCTTC
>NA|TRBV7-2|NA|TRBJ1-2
CASSLNSRVASGYTF
TGTGCCAGCAGCTTAAACTCCAGGGTCGCGTCTGGCTACACCTTC
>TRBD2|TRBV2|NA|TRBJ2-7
CASSEARTSGSYEQYF
TGTGCCAGCAGTGAAGCGCGAACTAGCGGGAGTTACGAGCAGTACTTC
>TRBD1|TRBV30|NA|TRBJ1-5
CAWSGDRDQPQHF
TGTGCCTGGAGTGGGGACAGGGATCAGCCCCAGCATTTT
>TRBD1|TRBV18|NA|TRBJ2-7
CASSLGTGGNYEQYF
TGTGCCAGCTCACTAGGGACAGGGGGAAACTACGAGCAGTACTTC
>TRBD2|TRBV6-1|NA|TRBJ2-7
CASSEAGGRVGQYF
TGTGCCAGCAGTGAAGCAGGCGGGAGGGTGGGGCAGTACTTC
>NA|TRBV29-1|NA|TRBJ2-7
CSVGSYEQYF
TGCAGCGTCGGCTCCTACGAGCAGTACTTC
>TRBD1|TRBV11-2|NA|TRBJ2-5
CASSLGQGAVTQETQYF
TGTGCCAGCAGCTTAGGACAGGGGGCGGTCACCCAAGAGACCCAGTACTTC
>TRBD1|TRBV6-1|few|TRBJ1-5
CASSEDRDRGSQPQHF
TGTGCCAGCAGTGAAGACCGGGACAGGGGTAGTCAGCCCCAGCATTTT
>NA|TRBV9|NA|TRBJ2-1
CASSPDSWGHYNEQFF
TGTGCCAGCAGCCCCGACAGCTGGGGTCATTACAATGAGCAGTTCTTC
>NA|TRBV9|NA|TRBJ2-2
CASSVGVGGATGELFF
TGTGCCAGCAGCGTAGGGGTGGGGGGGGCCACCGGGGAGCTGTTTTTT
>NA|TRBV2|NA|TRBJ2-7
CASTPFGSSYEQYF
TGTGCCAGCACCCCATTCGGTAGCTCCTACGAGCAGTACTTC
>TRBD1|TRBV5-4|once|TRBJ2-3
CASSSGQGVTDTQYF
TGTGCCAGCAGCTCCGGACAGGGAGTTACAGATACGCAGTATTTT
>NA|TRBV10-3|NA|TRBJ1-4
CAISDVTGITNEKLFF
TGTGCCATCAGTGACGTTACAGGGATTACTAATGAAAAACTGTTTTTT
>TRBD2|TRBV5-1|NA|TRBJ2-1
CASSLAAGVPGEQFF
TGCGCCAGCAGCTTGGCCGCGGGAGTGCCGGGTGAGCAGTTCTTC
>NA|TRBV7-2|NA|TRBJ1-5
CASSSTGFDWPQHF
TGTGCCAGCAGTTCTACAGGGTTTGATTGGCCCCAGCATTTT
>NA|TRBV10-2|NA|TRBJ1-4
CASSAQNEGKLFF
TGCGCCAGCAGTGCCCAAAATGAGGGAAAACTGTTTTTT
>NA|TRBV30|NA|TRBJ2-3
CAWSEGVTDTQYF
TGTGCCTGGAGCGAGGGAGTCACAGATACGCAGTATTTT
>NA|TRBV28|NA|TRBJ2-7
CASSFPAGGQHF
TGTGCCAGCAGTTTCCCCGCTGGAGGACAGCACTTC
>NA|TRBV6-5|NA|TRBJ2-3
CASRRTGGPTDTQYF
TGTGCCAGCAGGAGGACAGGAGGGCCCACAGATACGCAGTATTTT
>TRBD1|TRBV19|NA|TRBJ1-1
CATRQGLNTEAFF
TGTGCCACAAGACAGGGACTGAACACTGAAGCTTTCTTT
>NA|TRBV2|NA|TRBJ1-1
CASSPRTDNTEAFF
TGTGCCAGCAGCCCCAGGACAGATAACACTGAAGCTTTCTTT
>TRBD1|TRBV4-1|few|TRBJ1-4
CASSLVTGVEKLFF
TGCGCCAGCAGCCTCGTGACAGGGGTTGAAAAACTGTTTTTT
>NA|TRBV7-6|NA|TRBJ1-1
CASSLDFKSGTTFF
TGTGCCAGCAGCTTAGATTTTAAATCCGGTACGACTTTCTTT
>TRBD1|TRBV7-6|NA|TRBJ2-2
CASSVGQGGPGELFF
TGTGCCAGCAGCGTGGGACAGGGAGGACCCGGGGAGCTGTTTTTT
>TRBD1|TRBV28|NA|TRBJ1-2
CASSLVSGQGDGYTF
TGTGCCAGCAGTTTGGTATCGGGACAGGGGGATGGCTACACCTTC
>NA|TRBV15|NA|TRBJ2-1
CATSRVSQSTYNEQFF
TGTGCCACCAGCAGAGTTAGCCAGTCGACCTACAATGAGCAGTTCTTC
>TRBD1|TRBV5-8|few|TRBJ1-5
CASSRDRGTEPQHF
TGTGCCAGCAGCCGGGACAGGGGGACGGAGCCCCAGCATTTT
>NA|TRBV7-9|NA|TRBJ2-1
CASSLDSNEQFF
TGTGCCAGCAGCTTAGACAGCAATGAGCAGTTCTTC